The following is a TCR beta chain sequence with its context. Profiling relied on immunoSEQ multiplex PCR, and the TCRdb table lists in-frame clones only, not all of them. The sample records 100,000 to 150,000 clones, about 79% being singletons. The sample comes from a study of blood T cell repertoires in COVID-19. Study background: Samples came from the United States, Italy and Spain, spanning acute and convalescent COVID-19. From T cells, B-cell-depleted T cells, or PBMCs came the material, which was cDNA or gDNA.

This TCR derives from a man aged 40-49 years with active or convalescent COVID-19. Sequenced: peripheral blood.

CDR3 sequence (DNA): TGTGCCAGTAGTAGCTCGCGGGTCCGGGGGAATCAGCCCCAGCATTTT. This encodes CASSSSRVRGNQPQHF. V gene TRBV19 combines with J gene TRBJ1-5, with D perhaps TRBD1 (5 bases). The CDR3 contains 16 residues. CDR1 is LNHDA, CDR2 SQIVND, per germline (reference sequence). V lost 4 bases, J lost 4 bases, and 17 bases lay in between. Full variable domain (missing parts from reference TRBV19 and TRBJ1-5): DGGITQSPKYLFRKEGQNVTLSCEQNLNHDAMYWYRQDPGQGLRLIYYSQIVNDFQKGDIAEGYSVSREKKESFPLTVTSAQKNPTAFYLCASSSSRVRGNQPQHFGDGTRLSIL.